The rows below give T cell receptor beta chains drawn from one sample of a study of cytomegalovirus exposure and HLA in healthy donors. Measured with immunoSEQ multiplex PCR; TCRdb has only the in-frame clones, and not every one. In the table there are some 110,000 clones, over 75% of which are singletons. Sequencing was performed on PBMCs. The receptors stem from a woman aged 35 to 49 in good health and CMV-seropositive. The CDR3 runs from the conserved cysteine through the conserved F or W. D genes are given only for firm matches. Clone sizes are given selectively: once, few, many, or a class where the clone is expanded.

TRBV11-3,-,TRBJ2-3,-,TGTGCCAGCGGCATCTCGGATACGCAGTATTTT,CASGISDTQYF
TRBV28,TRBD1,TRBJ2-7,-,TGTGCCACCGAGGGACAGGGTCCCTACGAGCAGTACTTC,CATEGQGPYEQYF
TRBV11-2,-,TRBJ1-1,-,TGTGCCAGCAGCACGGGGAGGGGCACTGAAGCTTTCTTT,CASSTGRGTEAFF
TRBV10-3,TRBD2,TRBJ2-1,-,TGTGCCATCAGTGAGTCCCCGGGACTAGCGGGAGGGGTAGTCTCCTACAATGAGCAGTTCTTC,CAISESPGLAGGVVSYNEQFF
TRBV11-3,-,TRBJ2-1,-,TGTGCCAGCACTAACTACAATGAGCAGTTCTTC,CASTNYNEQFF
TRBV28,TRBD1,TRBJ1-4,-,TGTGCCAGCAGGCTGCCCCGCGCAGGGGGTTTTGAAAAACTGTTTTTT,CASRLPRAGGFEKLFF
TRBV6-4,-,TRBJ1-4,few,TGTGCCAGCAGTGCCAGGCCGGATGAAAAACTGTTTTTT,CASSARPDEKLFF
TRBV4-1,-,TRBJ2-7,-,TGCGCCAGCAGCCAGCGGACAGTCGACGAGCAGTACTTC,CASSQRTVDEQYF
TRBV19,TRBD1,TRBJ1-4,-,TGTGCCAGTAGTAACCGGGACAGGATTGAAAAACTGTTTTTT,CASSNRDRIEKLFF
TRBV7-8,TRBD2,TRBJ2-1,few,TGTGCCAGCAGGATTGGACTAGCGGGAACCGCCCTCCTTTACAATGAGCAGTTCTTC,CASRIGLAGTALLYNEQFF
TRBV27,TRBD1,TRBJ2-7,-,TGTGCCAGCAGCCAAGGACAGGGGGCCTACGAGCAGTACTTC,CASSQGQGAYEQYF
TRBV18,TRBD1,TRBJ1-4,-,TGTGCCAGCGCCTTGGCAGGGGGTAATGAAAAACTGTTTTTT,CASALAGGNEKLFF
TRBV19,TRBD2,TRBJ2-3,-,TGTGCCAGTAGTATAGGAACTAGCGGGGGGATAGATACGCAGTATTTT,CASSIGTSGGIDTQYF
TRBV18,TRBD2,TRBJ2-2,-,TGTGCCAGCTCACCACTAGCGGGAGGAATCGGGGAGCTGTTTTTT,CASSPLAGGIGELFF
TRBV6-5,TRBD1,TRBJ2-3,-,TGTGCCAGCAGCCAGCCAGGGGGAAGTGAGGATACGCAGTATTTT,CASSQPGGSEDTQYF
TRBV5-1,TRBD1,TRBJ1-5,-,TGCGCCAGCAGCTTGGGCCCGGGACAGGGGTATCAGCCCCAGCATTTT,CASSLGPGQGYQPQHF
TRBV10-3,-,TRBJ1-2,-,TGTGCCATCAGTGGTCGGGGTGGGTATGGCTACACCTTC,CAISGRGGYGYTF
TRBV4-2,-,TRBJ2-3,-,TGTGCCAGCAGCCAAGTGGTGGCTCGAGGGATTTGGCCGGATACGCAGTATTTT,CASSQVVARGIWPDTQYF
TRBV6-1,-,TRBJ1-2,-,TGTGCCAGCAGTATAACCGCAGAGGGAGGCGGCTACACCTTC,CASSITAEGGGYTF
TRBV7-9,TRBD1,TRBJ2-5,-,TGTGCCAGCAGCTTTGGACAGGCCAAGGAGACCCAGTACTTC,CASSFGQAKETQYF
TRBV9,-,TRBJ1-6,-,TGTGCCAGCAGCGTAGAAAGTACCGAGACACCCCTCCACTTT,CASSVESTETPLHF
TRBV28,TRBD1,TRBJ2-7,once,TGTGCCAGCACCATTAACCCCGGGACAGGGGCTATCCAGTACTTC,CASTINPGTGAIQYF
TRBV5-1,TRBD2,TRBJ2-2,-,TGCGCCAGCAGCCGGCTAGCGGGAGAGGGCGGGGAGCTGTTTTTT,CASSRLAGEGGELFF
TRBV10-3,-,TRBJ2-7,-,TGTGCCATCAAGCACTCTGGGCCCTACGAGCAGTACTTC,CAIKHSGPYEQYF
TRBV19,TRBD1,TRBJ2-7,-,TGTGCCAGTAGTGCCCCCGGGACAGATTACGAGCAGTACTTC,CASSAPGTDYEQYF
TRBV7-9,-,TRBJ2-4,-,TGTGCCAGCAGCTTAGCGGGCAGGGGCGGGTACATTCAGTACTTC,CASSLAGRGGYIQYF
TRBV9,TRBD2,TRBJ2-1,few,TGTGCCAGCAGCGTAGTCTCCGGCGGGAGGGGCGCCTACAATGAGCAGTTCTTC,CASSVVSGGRGAYNEQFF
TRBV4-3,-,TRBJ1-1,-,TGCGCCAGCAGCCAAACACCGAGGGGGGGGAACACTGAAGCTTTCTTT,CASSQTPRGGNTEAFF
TRBV2,TRBD2,TRBJ2-5,-,TGTGCCAGCAGTGCGGGCAGGGAGGGGACCCAGTACTTC,CASSAGREGTQYF
TRBV7-9,-,TRBJ2-1,-,TGTGCCAGCAGCTTAGAGGGGTCCTACAATGAGCAGTTCTTC,CASSLEGSYNEQFF
TRBV27,TRBD1,TRBJ2-7,-,TGTGCCAGCAGGCGACAGGGGAGCTACGAGCAGTACTTC,CASRRQGSYEQYF
TRBV5-1,-,TRBJ1-1,-,TGCGCCAGCAGCACGCAAGGTGCGGGAACTGAAGCTTTCTTT,CASSTQGAGTEAFF
TRBV5-6,-,TRBJ1-5,-,TGTGCCAGCAGCTTGGAGCCGGATCAGCCCCAGCATTTT,CASSLEPDQPQHF
TRBV28,-,TRBJ2-1,-,TGTGCCAGCAAAACAGCCCGCTCCTACAATGAGCAGTTCTTC,CASKTARSYNEQFF
TRBV4-1,TRBD2,TRBJ2-1,-,TGCGCCAGCAGCCAAGCGGGACTAGGCGGCAATGAGCAGTTCTTC,CASSQAGLGGNEQFF
TRBV5-4,TRBD2,TRBJ2-1,-,TGTGCCAGCAGCCGAACTAGCGAGTACTACAATGAGCAGTTCTTC,CASSRTSEYYNEQFF
TRBV5-6,TRBD1,TRBJ2-4,-,TGTGCCAGCAGCACAACCGGGACAGGGATTGTCTTAGCCAAAAACATTCAGTACTTC,CASSTTGTGIVLAKNIQYF
TRBV19,TRBD1,TRBJ1-2,-,TGTGCCAGTAGTATAGCCCTGACAGGGAACTATGGCTACACCTTC,CASSIALTGNYGYTF
TRBV28,-,TRBJ2-7,few,TGTGCCAGCAGGTACGCGTCCCGGGTTGTTTACGAGCAGTACTTC,CASRYASRVVYEQYF
TRBV6-5,TRBD1,TRBJ1-2,once,TGTGCCAGCACAATGACAGGGCTTAACTATGGCTACACCTTC,CASTMTGLNYGYTF
TRBV7-9,-,TRBJ2-7,-,TGTGCCAGCAGCCAATACGAGCAGTACTTC,CASSQYEQYF
TRBV18,TRBD2,TRBJ2-5,-,TGTGCCAGCTCAAAACCGGGAGGGGAAGAGACCCAGTACTTC,CASSKPGGEETQYF
TRBV19,TRBD2,TRBJ2-7,-,TGTGCCAGTAGTATTTCCGGCGGGGGACCCTACGAGCAGTACTTC,CASSISGGGPYEQYF
TRBV4-2,TRBD1,TRBJ1-1,-,TGTGCCAGCAGCCAAGATGGGGACAGGGGGCAGCGAGCTTTCTTT,CASSQDGDRGQRAFF
TRBV9,-,TRBJ2-3,-,TGTGCCAGCAGCGTCCTTGCGGGTATGAGCACAGATACGCAGTATTTT,CASSVLAGMSTDTQYF
TRBV7-8,-,TRBJ1-1,few,TGTGCCAGCAGCCCCCAGAGGGCAGTGGTCGGCACTGAAGCTTTCTTT,CASSPQRAVVGTEAFF
TRBV11-3,TRBD2,TRBJ2-7,-,TGTGCCAGCAGCTTAATACTAGCGGGAGGGTACGAGCAGTACTTC,CASSLILAGGYEQYF
TRBV5-1,-,TRBJ2-7,few,TGCGCCAGCAACCCAGGGGCGGGGGTCTCCTACGAGCAGTACTTC,CASNPGAGVSYEQYF
TRBV10-3,TRBD2,TRBJ2-7,-,TGTGCCATCGACCCGGGGGGGGGAGGCTTTTCGTACGAGCAGTACTTC,CAIDPGGGGFSYEQYF
TRBV7-3,TRBD2,TRBJ2-1,-,TGTGCCAGCAGCTTAATAGCGGGAGATTACAATGAGCAGTTCTTC,CASSLIAGDYNEQFF
TRBV28,TRBD2,TRBJ2-7,-,TGTGCCAGCAGTTCACACGGGACTAGCTCCTACGAGCAGTACTTC,CASSSHGTSSYEQYF
TRBV23-1,-,TRBJ1-5,-,TGCGCCAGCAGTCAACCAGGGTATCAGCCCCAGCATTTT,CASSQPGYQPQHF
TRBV5-1,-,TRBJ2-2,-,TGCGCCAGCAATGAGCGGGTCAACACCGGGGAGCTGTTTTTT,CASNERVNTGELFF
TRBV11-2,-,TRBJ1-1,-,TGTGCCAGCAGCTTAGATGCTAGGGAGCGGACTGAAGCTTTCTTT,CASSLDARERTEAFF